The source of this T cell receptor beta chain is a study of shared clonotypes between healthy human individuals. Subsets obtained from CD4+ cells comprised CD45RA+ naive and CD45RA-negative memory cells. Per germline, CDR1 SEHNR and CDR2 FQNEAQ (reference sequence). The CDR3 is 14 amino acids. Deletions cut 1 base from V and 2 bases from J, with 8 bases between. TCRdb's table, derived via immunoSEQ multiplex PCR, lists solely in-frame clones and lacks some. The sample yields about 1 million clones, roughly 75% seen once. General observations from the study: Specimens sampled were limited to blood, with tissue repertoires likely differing. Roughly 4.7% was the fraction of naive CD4 clonotypes found shared across four donors. Across subsets, estimated richness was generally greater for naive than for memory populations.

A remark on this clone: Its antigen is unidentified.

This TCR was recovered from a man aged 18 to 35 in good health. The sample consisted of memory CD4+ T cells sorted from blood. Described subset: CD45RA-negative fraction. The V and J genes are TRBV7-9 and TRBJ2-5; no firm D call. In DNA, the CDR3 is TGTGCCAGCAGCTTAGGACAAGCTCAAGAGACCCAGTACTTC. Its translation: CASSLGQAQETQYF.